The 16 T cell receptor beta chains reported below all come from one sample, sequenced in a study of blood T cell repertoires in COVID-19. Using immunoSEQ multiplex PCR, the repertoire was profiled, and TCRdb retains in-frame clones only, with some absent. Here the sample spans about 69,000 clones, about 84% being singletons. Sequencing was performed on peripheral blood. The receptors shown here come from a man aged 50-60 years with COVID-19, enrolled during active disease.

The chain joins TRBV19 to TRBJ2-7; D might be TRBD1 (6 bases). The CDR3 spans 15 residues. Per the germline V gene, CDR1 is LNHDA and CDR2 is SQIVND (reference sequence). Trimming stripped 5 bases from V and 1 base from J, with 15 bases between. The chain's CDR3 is CASSLGAGGSYEQYF. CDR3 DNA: TGTGCCAGTAGTCTGGGGGCGGGTGGATCCTACGAGCAGTACTTC.

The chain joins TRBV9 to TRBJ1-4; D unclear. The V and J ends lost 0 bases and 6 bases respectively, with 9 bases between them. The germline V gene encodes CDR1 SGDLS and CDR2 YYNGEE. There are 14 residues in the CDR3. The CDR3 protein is CASSVGGGYEKLFF. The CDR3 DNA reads TGTGCCAGCAGCGTAGGGGGAGGGTATGAAAAACTGTTTTTT.

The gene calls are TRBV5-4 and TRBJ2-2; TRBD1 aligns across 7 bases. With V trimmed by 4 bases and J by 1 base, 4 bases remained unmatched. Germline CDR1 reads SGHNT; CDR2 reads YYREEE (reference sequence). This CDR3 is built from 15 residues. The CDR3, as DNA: TGTGCCAGCAGCACCGGGGACAGGAACACCGGGGAGCTGTTTTTT. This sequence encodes CASSTGDRNTGELFF. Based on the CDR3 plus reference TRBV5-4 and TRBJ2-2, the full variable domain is ETGVTQSPTHLIKTRGQQVTLRCSSQSGHNTVSWYQQALGQGPQFIFQYYREEENGRGNFPPRFSGLQFPNYSSELNVNALELDDSALYLCASSTGDRNTGELFFGEGSRLTVL.

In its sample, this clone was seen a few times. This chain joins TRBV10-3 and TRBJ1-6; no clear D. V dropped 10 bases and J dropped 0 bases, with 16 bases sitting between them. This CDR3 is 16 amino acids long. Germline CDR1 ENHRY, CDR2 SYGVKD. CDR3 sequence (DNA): TGTGCCACCCGGGGAATCCTTCGCTCCTATAATTCACCCCTCCACTTT. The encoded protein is CATRGILRSYNSPLHF.

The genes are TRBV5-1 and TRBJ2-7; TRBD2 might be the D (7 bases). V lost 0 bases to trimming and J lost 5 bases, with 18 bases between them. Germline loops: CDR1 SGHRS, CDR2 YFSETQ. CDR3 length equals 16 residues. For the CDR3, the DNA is TGCGCCAGCAGCTTGGAGGGTTGGGGGGGCCTGCACGAGCAGTACTTC. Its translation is CASSLEGWGGLHEQYF. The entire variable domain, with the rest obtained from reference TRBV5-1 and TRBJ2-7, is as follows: KAGVTQTPRYLIKTRGQQVTLSCSPISGHRSVSWYQQTPGQGLQFLFEYFSETQRNKGNFPGRFSGRQFSNSRSEMNVSTLELGDSALYLCASSLEGWGGLHEQYFGPGTRLTVT.

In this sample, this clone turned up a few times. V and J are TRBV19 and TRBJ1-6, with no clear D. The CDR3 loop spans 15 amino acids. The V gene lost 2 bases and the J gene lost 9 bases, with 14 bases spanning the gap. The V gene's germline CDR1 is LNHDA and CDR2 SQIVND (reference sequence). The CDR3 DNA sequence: TGTGCCAGTAGTATAAGATCGAGTACCCCTTCACCCCTCCACTTT. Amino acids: CASSIRSSTPSPLHF.

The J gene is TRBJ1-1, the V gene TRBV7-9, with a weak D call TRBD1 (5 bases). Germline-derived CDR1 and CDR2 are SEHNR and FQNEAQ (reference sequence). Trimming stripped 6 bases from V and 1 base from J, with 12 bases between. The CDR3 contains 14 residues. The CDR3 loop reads CASSPTAPNTEAFF. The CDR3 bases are TGTGCCAGCAGTCCGACAGCTCCGAACACTGAAGCTTTCTTT.

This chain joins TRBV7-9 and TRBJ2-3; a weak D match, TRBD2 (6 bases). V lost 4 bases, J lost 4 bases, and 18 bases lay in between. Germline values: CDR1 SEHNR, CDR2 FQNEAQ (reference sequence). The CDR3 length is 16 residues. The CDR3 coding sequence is TGTGCCAGCAGCTCCCTCGGGGCGGGGCCCGCAGATACGCAGTATTTT. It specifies CASSSLGAGPADTQYF.

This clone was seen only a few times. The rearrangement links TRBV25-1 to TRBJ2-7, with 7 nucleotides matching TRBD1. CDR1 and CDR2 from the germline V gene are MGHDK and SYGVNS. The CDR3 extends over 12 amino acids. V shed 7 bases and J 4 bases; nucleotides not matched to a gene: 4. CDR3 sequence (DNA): TGTGCCAGCAACAGGGGTGGGTACGAGCAGTACTTC. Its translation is CASNRGGYEQYF.

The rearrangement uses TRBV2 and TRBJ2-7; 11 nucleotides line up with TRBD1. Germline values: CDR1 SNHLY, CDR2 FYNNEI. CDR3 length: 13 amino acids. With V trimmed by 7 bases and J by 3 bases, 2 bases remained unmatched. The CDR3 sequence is CASKGTGGYEQYF. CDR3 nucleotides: TGTGCCAGCAAAGGGACAGGGGGCTACGAGCAGTACTTC.

The CDR3 protein is CASSVAGLLNTEAFF. CDR3 DNA: TGTGCCAGCAGCGTAGCGGGACTGTTGAACACTGAAGCTTTCTTT. The chain joins TRBV9 to TRBJ1-1, with a possible D match to TRBD1 (5 bases). Germline CDR1 reads SGDLS; CDR2 reads YYNGEE. V lost 0 bases and J 0 bases, leaving 9 bases between the germline ends. The CDR3 is made up of 15 amino acids.

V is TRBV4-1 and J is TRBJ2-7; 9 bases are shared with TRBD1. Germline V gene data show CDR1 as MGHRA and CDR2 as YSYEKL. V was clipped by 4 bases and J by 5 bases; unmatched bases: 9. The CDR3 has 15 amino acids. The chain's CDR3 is CASSRVRDRAHEQYF. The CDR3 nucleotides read TGCGCCAGCAGCCGAGTCCGGGACAGGGCCCACGAGCAGTACTTC.

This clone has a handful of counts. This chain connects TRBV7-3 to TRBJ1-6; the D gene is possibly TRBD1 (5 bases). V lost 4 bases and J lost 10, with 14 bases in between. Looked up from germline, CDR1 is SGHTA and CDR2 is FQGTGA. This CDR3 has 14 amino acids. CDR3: CASSSRGGGSPLHF. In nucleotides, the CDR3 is TGTGCCAGCAGCTCCCGCGGGGGAGGATCACCCCTCCACTTT.

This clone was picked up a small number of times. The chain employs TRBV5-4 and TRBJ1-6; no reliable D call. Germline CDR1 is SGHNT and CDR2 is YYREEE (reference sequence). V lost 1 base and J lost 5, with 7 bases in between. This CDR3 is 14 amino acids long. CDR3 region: CASSLPSDNSPLHF. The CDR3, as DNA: TGTGCCAGCAGCTTGCCGTCGGATAATTCACCCCTCCACTTT. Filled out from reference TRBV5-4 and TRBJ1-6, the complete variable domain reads ETGVTQSPTHLIKTRGQQVTLRCSSQSGHNTVSWYQQALGQGPQFIFQYYREEENGRGNFPPRFSGLQFPNYSSELNVNALELDDSALYLCASSLPSDNSPLHFGNGTRLTVT.

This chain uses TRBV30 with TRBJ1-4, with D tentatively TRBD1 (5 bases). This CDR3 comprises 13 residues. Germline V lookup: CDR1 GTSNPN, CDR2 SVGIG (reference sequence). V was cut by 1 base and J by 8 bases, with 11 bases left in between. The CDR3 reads CAWSGGRSEKLFF. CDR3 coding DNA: TGTGCCTGGAGTGGGGGGAGGAGCGAAAAACTGTTTTTT.

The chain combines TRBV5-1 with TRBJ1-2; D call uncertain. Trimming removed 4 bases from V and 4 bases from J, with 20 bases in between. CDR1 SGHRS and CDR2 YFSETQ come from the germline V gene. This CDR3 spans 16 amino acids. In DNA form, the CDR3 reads TGCGCCAGCAGCCGTGGCTTCGAGGTGGAAGGCTATGGCTACACCTTC. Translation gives CASSRGFEVEGYGYTF. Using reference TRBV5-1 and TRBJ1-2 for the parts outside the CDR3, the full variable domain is KAGVTQTPRYLIKTRGQQVTLSCSPISGHRSVSWYQQTPGQGLQFLFEYFSETQRNKGNFPGRFSGRQFSNSRSEMNVSTLELGDSALYLCASSRGFEVEGYGYTFGSGTRLTVV.